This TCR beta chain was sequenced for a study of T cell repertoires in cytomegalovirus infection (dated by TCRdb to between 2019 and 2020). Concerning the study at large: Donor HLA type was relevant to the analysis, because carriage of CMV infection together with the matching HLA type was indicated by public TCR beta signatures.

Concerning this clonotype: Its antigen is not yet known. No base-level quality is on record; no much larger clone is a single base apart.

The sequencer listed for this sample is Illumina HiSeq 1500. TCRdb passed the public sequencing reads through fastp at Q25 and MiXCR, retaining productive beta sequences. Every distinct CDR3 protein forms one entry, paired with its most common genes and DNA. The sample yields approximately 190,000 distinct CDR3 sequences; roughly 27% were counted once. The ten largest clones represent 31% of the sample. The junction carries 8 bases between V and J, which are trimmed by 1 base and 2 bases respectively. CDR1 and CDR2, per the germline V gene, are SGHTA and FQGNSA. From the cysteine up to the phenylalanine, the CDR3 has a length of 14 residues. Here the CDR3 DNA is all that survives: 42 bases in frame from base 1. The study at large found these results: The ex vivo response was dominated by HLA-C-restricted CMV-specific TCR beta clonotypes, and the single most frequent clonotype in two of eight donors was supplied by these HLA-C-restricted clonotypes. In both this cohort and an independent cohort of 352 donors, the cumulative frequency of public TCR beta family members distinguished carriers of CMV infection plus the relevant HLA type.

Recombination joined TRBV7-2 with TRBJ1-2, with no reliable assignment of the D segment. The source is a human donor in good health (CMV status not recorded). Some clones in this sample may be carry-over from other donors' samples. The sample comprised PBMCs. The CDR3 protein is CASSLGSRNYGYTF. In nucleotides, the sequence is TGTGCCAGCAGCTTAGGCTCGCGAAACTATGGCTACACCTTC. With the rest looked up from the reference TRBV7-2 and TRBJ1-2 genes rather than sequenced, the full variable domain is GAGVSQSPSNKVTEKGKDVELRCDPISGHTALYWYRQSLGQGLEFLIYFQGNSAPDKSGLPSDRFSAERTGGSVSTLTIQRTQQEDSAVYLCASSLGSRNYGYTFGSGTRLTVV.